The T cell receptor (beta chain) described here comes from a study of CD4+ T cells in melanoma. Clones were sequenced by immunoSEQ multiplex PCR, and TCRdb holds only the in-frame ones, with some missing. The sample lists a few thousand clones; 50% to 75% were seen once. V shed 0 bases and J shed 4 bases, with 13 bases lying between them. This CDR3 is built from 16 residues. In germline, CDR1 is WNHNN, CDR2 SYGVQD (reference sequence). Input material: cells from a culture (not recorded whether cultured in vitro). The chain carries TRBV10-1 and TRBJ1-3, with unresolved D. The sequence was obtained from a human donor with melanoma. The CDR3, as DNA: TGCGCCAGCAGTGAGTCGACGGGGAGAACCGGAAACACCATATATTTT. Translated, it gives CASSESTGRTGNTIYF.